The next 4 T cell receptor beta chains were all read from a single sample in a study of blood T cell repertoires in COVID-19 (dated by TCRdb to 2019 to 2021). The library was produced with the immunoSEQ multiplex PCR assay. TCRdb re-hosts the immuneACCESS table, in-frame sequences only. Its copies lack some clones; in the studies checked, an unresolved V gene accounts for under half of them, and the cause for the rest is not known. Here the sample has over 50,000 clones; about nine tenths occur a single time. The top ten hold 2.5% to 3% of the sample. Sample: peripheral blood. These receptors were collected from an elderly man with acute or convalescent COVID-19.

The rearrangement uses TRBV6-5 and TRBJ2-1; D unclear. The germline V gene encodes CDR1 MNHEY and CDR2 SVGAGI. CDR3 length: 15 residues. V was pared by 6 bases and J by 1 base, with 13 bases between. DNA for the CDR3: TGTGCCAGCAGGTCCCATACTTTATCCTACAATGAGCAGTTCTTC. It translates to CASRSHTLSYNEQFF.

This sequence joins TRBV29-1 and TRBJ1-2; 7 bases fit TRBD1. CDR1 and CDR2 (germline): SQVTM, ANQGSEA. V shed 3 bases and J 3 bases; nucleotides not matched to a gene: 1. The CDR3 extends over 12 amino acids. As DNA, the CDR3 is TGCAGCGTTGATGGGACAGACTATGGCTACACCTTC. As protein: CSVDGTDYGYTF.

The sample holds one count of this clone. This chain joins TRBV9 and TRBJ1-1; perhaps TRBD1 as D (6 bases). CDR3 length: 13 residues. Germline values: CDR1 SGDLS, CDR2 YYNGEE. V dropped 3 bases and J dropped 3 bases, with 9 bases sitting between them. The CDR3 DNA reads as TGTGCCAGCAGCGCCCACAGGGACACTGAAGCTTTCTTT. Translation gives CASSAHRDTEAFF.

This clone was seen a single time. The chain carries TRBV5-8 and TRBJ1-2, with 8 bases that match TRBD1. The CDR3 length is 14 residues. The trim removed 0 bases at V and 7 bases at J, leaving 5 bases unmatched. In germline, CDR1 is SGHTS, CDR2 YDEGEE. The CDR3, as DNA: TGTGCCAGCAGCTTGGTCGAGGGGACAGGTGGCTACACCTTC. Its protein product is CASSLVEGTGGYTF.